This paragraph reports one T cell receptor beta chain. No antigen is known for it. Base qualities are not recorded, but no much larger clone differs from it by a single base. The record originates from a study of shared clonotypes between healthy human individuals (dated by TCRdb to 2020 to 2022). With regard to the full study: A couple of women and three men aged 18 to 49 years were included in the cohort. Between about 0.85 and 9.5 billion PBMCs per donor were obtained by leukapheresis. Blood TCR repertoires of four to six healthy adults were deeply sequenced to estimate repertoire size and the extent of clonotype sharing between individuals. Per donor, three plates each were used for CD4 naive and CD4 memory, two for CD8 naive, and one for CD8 memory. To increase sequencing depth and limit assay-specific biases, different laboratories used diverse techniques to prepare libraries and sequence TCR repertoires. On the study overall, not on this receptor specifically: Pairwise subsampling led to the expectation that sequencing depth would affect the degree of clonotype sharing among donors. Rarefaction of sorted-subset datasets indicated incomplete sequencing despite the large sequencing depth. Because the study included only a small number of donors, the genetic and exposure-history diversity represented was limited. Sampling was limited to blood, and TCR repertoires in tissue likely differ from TCR repertoires in blood. Sharing across a few donors was observed for roughly 5.4% of naive CD4, less than 4% of naive CD8, about 2.3% of memory CD4, and about 0.39% of memory CD8 clonotypes. Larger estimated clonotype richness was generally found for naive subsets than for memory subsets. Compared with non-shared clonotypes, the clonotypes found in all four sorted-subset donors had higher generation probabilities.

Using the deep immunoSEQ assay, TCR CDR3 regions were amplified from genomic DNA by multiplex PCR. For each cell subset, the extracted genomic DNA was distributed evenly across all wells of several immunoSEQ 96-well plates, and each plate served as one replicate. Each replicate PCR for sorted subsets received around 0.2 ug genomic DNA, equal to roughly 30,000 T cell genomes. Purified libraries were measured with a Qubit 3.0 fluorometer, size-checked on a Bioanalyzer 2100, and measured again with the KAPA Library Quantification kit. A separate single-read 150-cycle Illumina NextSeq 550 flow cell was used to sequence each immunoSEQ 96-well plate. Per the source publication's procedure: The immunoSEQ output contained only junctional sequences without quality scores, so filtering could not match that applied to full-length reads. To assign V/J genes and CDR3, sequences were annotated using PyIR, a Python wrapper for IgBLAST v1.9, with IMGT germline references. Reads were removed for weak V/J assignments (E-value above 1e-6), missing CDR3, stop codons, out-of-frame junctions, or ambiguous translated residues. V3J clonotypes were defined by identical inferred V gene, J gene, and CDR3 amino acid sequence. The percentage overlap between two repertoires was calculated by dividing the number of shared unique clonotypes by the size of the smaller repertoire. Richness of each repertoire was evaluated using RTK rarefaction, the Chao1 estimator, and Recon v2.1 estimates of unobserved clonotypes. Generation probabilities for all TCRbeta clonotypes obtained by the gDNA method from a handful of donors were computed using OLGA. What TCRdb holds here is the immuneACCESS table cut down to in-frame rearrangements. Part of the clones is not present; checked against another copy, under half of the missing clones reflect an unresolved V gene, and the others are unexplained. V, J and clone size derive from that table, while D and trimming were established from the DNA sequence. In all, the sample holds over 150,000 clones, and around 63% of those were seen once. The ten largest clones capture 8.5% to 12% of the sample.

CDR1 and CDR2, looked up from the germline V gene (reference sequence), are SGHNT and YYREEE. The CDR3 covers 14 residues, taking in both the cysteine and the phenylalanine. This entry keeps only the CDR3 DNA: 42 bases, framed from base 1. V and J are trimmed by 3 bases and 3 bases, and the gene matches miss 3 bases of the junction. The donors were healthy, HIV-negative adults who had no recently reported acute infections or vaccinations. Every donor was a Caucasian adult living in Nashville, Tennessee, USA. CD4+ T cells were enriched by magnetic negative selection; naive cells were then positively selected on CD45RA, and the negative fraction formed the memory subset. Blood was obtained by leukapheresis, after which PBMCs were separated by Ficoll-Histopaque density gradient centrifugation and cryopreserved in liquid nitrogen vapor phase. Analytical flow cytometry was used to check the purity and quantity of every magnetically sorted T cell population. Genomic DNA was isolated from every sorted fraction and measured by UV absorbance on a Nanodrop 2000c.

The TCR sequence derives from a man aged 25-40 years in good health. The rearranged segments are TRBV5-4 and TRBJ2-5, with TRBD1 identical over 9 junction bases. Material: memory CD4+ T cells sorted from blood. The cell subset or site tag for this specimen amounts to: CD45RA-negative fraction. The CDR3 region has the sequence CASSWRDREETQYF. The nucleotide sequence reads as follows: TGTGCCAGCAGCTGGCGGGACAGGGAAGAGACCCAGTACTTC.